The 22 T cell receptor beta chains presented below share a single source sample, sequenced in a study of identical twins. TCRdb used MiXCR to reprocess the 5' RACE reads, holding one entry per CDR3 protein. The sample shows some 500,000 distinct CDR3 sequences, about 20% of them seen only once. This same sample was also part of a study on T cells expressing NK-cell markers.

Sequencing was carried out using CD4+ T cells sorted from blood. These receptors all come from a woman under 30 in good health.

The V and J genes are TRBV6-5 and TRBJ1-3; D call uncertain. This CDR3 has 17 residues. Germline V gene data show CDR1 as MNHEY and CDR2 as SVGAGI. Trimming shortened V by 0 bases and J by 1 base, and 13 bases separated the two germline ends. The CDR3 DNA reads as TGTGCCAGCAGTTACTCGAGCCGCGCGAGGTCTGGAAACACCATATATTTT. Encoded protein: CASSYSSRARSGNTIYF.

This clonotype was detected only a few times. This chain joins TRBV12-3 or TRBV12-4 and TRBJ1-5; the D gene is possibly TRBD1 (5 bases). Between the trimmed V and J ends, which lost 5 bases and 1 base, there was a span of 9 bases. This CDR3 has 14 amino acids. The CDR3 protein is CASSLQASNQPQHF. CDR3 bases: TGTGCCAGCAGTCTACAGGCCAGCAATCAGCCCCAGCATTTT.

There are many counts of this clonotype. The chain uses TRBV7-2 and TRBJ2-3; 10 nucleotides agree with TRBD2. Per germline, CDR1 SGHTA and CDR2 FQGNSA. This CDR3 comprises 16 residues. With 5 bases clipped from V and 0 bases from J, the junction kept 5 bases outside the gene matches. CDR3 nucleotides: TGTGCCAGCAGCCTACTGACTAGCGGGAGCACAGATACGCAGTATTTT. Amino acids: CASSLLTSGSTDTQYF.

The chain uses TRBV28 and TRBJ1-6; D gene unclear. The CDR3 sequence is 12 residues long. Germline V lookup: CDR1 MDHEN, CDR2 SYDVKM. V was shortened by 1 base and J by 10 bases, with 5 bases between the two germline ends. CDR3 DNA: TGTGCCAGCAGTTTATACAGCTCACCCCTCCACTTT. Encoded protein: CASSLYSSPLHF.

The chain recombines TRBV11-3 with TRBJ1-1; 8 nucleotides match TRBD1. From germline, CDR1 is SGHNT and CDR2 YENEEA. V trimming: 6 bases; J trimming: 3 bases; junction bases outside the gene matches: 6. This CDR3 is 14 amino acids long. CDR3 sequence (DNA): TGTGCCAGCAGGCGACAGGGGTTGGACACTGAAGCTTTCTTT. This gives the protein CASRRQGLDTEAFF.

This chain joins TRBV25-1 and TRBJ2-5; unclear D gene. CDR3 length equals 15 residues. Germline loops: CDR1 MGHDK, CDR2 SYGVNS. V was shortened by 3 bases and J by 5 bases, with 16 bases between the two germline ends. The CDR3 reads CASSDLPSFGETQYF. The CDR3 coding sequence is TGTGCCAGCAGTGATCTTCCGTCGTTCGGGGAGACCCAGTACTTC.

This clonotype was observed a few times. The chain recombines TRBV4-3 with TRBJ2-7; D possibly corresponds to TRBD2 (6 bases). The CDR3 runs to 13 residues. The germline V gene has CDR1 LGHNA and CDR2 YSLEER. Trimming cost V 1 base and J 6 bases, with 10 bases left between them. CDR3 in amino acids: CASSQGGGTEQYF. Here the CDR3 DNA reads TGCGCCAGCAGCCAAGGGGGCGGGACCGAGCAGTACTTC.

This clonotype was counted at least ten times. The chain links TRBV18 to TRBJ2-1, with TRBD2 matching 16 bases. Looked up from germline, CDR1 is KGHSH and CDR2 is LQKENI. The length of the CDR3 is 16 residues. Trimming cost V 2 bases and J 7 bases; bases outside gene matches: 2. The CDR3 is CASSPAGLAGGNEQFF. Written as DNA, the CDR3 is TGTGCCAGCTCACCAGCGGGACTAGCGGGGGGGAATGAGCAGTTCTTC.

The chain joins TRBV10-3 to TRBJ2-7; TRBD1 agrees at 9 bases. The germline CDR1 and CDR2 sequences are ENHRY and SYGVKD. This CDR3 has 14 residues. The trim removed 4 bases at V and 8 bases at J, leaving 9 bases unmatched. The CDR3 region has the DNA TGTGCCATCAGTGCTACAGGGGGCCAGGCCCAGCAGTACTTC. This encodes CAISATGGQAQQYF.

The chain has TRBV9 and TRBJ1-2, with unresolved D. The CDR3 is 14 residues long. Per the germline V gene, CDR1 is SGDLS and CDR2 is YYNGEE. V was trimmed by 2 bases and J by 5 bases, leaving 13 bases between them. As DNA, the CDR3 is TGTGCCAGCAGCGTCTTGAGCTTACCTTATGGCTACACCTTC. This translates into CASSVLSLPYGYTF.

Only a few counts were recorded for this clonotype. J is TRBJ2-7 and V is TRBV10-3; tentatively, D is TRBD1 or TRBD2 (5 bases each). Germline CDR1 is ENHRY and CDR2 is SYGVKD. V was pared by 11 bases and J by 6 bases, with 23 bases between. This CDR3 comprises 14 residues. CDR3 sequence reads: CAAGRGAEGSEQYF. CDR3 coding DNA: TGTGCCGCCGGACGGGGTGCCGAGGGGTCCGAGCAGTACTTC.

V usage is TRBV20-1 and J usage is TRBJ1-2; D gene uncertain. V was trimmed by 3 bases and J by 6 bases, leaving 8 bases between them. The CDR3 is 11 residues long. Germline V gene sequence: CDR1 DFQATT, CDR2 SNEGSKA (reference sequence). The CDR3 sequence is CSASNGNGYTF. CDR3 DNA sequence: TGCAGTGCTAGTAACGGAAATGGCTACACCTTC.

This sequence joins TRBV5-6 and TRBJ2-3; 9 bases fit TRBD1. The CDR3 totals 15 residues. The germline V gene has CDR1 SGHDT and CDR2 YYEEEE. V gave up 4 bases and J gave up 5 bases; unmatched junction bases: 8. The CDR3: CASSRGDRDGDTQYF. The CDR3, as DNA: TGTGCCAGCAGCCGAGGGGACAGGGATGGAGATACGCAGTATTTT.

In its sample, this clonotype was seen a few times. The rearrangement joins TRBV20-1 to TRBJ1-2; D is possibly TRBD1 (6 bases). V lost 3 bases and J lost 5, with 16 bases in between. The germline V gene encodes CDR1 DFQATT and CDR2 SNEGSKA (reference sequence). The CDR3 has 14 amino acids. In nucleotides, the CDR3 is TGCAGTGCTAGCCGAAGGGGGGATAGGTATGGCTACACCTTC. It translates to CSASRRGDRYGYTF.

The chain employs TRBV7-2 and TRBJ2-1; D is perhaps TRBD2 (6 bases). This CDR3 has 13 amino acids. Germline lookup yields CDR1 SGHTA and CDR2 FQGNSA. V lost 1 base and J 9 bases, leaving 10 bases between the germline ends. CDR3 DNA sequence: TGTGCCAGCAGCTTAGGGGGGACTGGTGAGCAGTTCTTC. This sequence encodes CASSLGGTGEQFF.

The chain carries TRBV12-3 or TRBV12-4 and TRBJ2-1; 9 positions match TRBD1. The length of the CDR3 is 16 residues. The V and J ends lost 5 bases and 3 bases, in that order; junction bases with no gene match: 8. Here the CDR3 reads CASSAPQGAVYNEQFF. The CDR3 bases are TGTGCCAGCAGTGCGCCACAGGGGGCGGTCTACAATGAGCAGTTCTTC.

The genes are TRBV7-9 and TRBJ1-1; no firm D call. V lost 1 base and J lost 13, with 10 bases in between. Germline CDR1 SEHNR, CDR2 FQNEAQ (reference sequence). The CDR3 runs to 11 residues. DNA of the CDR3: TGTGCCAGCAGCTTAGGTGGCGAGTGTTTCTTT. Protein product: CASSLGGECFF.

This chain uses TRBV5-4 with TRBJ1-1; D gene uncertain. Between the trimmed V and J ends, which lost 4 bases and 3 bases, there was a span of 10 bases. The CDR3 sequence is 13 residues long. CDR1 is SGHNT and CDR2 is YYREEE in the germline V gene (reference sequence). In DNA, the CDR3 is TGTGCCAGCAGCCTTCAGTCCTACACTGAAGCTTTCTTT. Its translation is CASSLQSYTEAFF.

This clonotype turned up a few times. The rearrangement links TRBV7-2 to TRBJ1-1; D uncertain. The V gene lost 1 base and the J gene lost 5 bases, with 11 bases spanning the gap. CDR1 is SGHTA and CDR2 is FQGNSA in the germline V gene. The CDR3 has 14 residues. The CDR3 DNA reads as TGTGCCAGCAGCTTAGGGGTATTTGGGACTGAAGCTTTCTTT. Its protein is CASSLGVFGTEAFF.

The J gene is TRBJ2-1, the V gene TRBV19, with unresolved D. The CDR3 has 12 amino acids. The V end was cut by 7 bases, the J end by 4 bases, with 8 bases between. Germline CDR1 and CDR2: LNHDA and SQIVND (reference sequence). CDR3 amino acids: CASTSGYNEQFF. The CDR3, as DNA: TGTGCCAGTACGAGTGGATACAATGAGCAGTTCTTC.

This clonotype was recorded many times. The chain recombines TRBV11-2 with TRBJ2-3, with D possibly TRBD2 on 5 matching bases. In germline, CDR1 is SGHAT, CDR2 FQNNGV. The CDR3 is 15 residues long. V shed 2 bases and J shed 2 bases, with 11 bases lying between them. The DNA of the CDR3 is TGTGCCAGCAGCTTAAACGGGATTCTCACAGATACGCAGTATTTT. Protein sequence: CASSLNGILTDTQYF.

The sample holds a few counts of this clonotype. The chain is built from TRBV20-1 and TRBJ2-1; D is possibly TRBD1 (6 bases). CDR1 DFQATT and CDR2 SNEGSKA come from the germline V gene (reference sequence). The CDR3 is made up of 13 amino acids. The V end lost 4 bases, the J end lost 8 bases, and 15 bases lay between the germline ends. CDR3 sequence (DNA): TGCAGTGCTACCATAACAGGGCTCGATGAGCAGTTCTTC. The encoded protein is CSATITGLDEQFF.